These 14 T cell receptor beta chains share one sample of origin, sequenced in a study of T cell repertoires in cytomegalovirus infection. TCRdb re-called the reads with MiXCR, one entry per CDR3 protein. The sample has fewer than 950,000 distinct CDR3 sequences, about 31% seen once. No antigen has been assigned to these receptors. Sequences were derived from cultured CD8+ T cells from PBMCs, sampled from culture after CMV antigen stimulation. These receptor sequences come from a human donor in good health (CMV status not recorded). Some clones in this sample may be carry-over from other donors' samples.

This clonotype has just one count. J is TRBJ2-1 and V is TRBV27, with TRBD1 identical over 8 bases. This CDR3 is built from 14 residues. Trimming cost V 7 bases and J 7 bases; bases outside gene matches: 9. CDR1 MNHEY and CDR2 SMNVEV come from the germline V gene (reference sequence). This chain's CDR3 is CASTSDRVRNEQFF. The CDR3, as DNA: TGTGCCAGCACCTCGGACAGGGTGAGAAATGAGCAGTTCTTC.

The chain couples TRBV7-9 to TRBJ1-1, with D possibly TRBD1 on 5 matching bases. Deletions cut 4 bases from V and 5 bases from J, with 17 bases between. CDR1 is SEHNR, CDR2 FQNEAQ, per germline (reference sequence). CDR3 length: 15 amino acids. DNA of the CDR3: TGTGCCAGCAGCTCGAAGAGTGCAGGGCCGACTGAAGCTTTCTTT. It is translated as CASSSKSAGPTEAFF.

This chain links TRBV27 with TRBJ2-5; D is unresolved. The CDR3 has 14 residues. Trimming shortened V by 4 bases and J by 5 bases, and 14 bases separated the two germline ends. Germline V gene lookup returns CDR1 MNHEY and CDR2 SMNVEV (reference sequence). The CDR3 nucleotides are TGTGCCAGCAGTTCCACGGTCATTGGGGAGACCCAGTACTTC. It codes for CASSSTVIGETQYF.

The chain combines TRBV6-5 with TRBJ2-3, with D possibly TRBD2 on 7 matching bases. V gave up 6 bases and J gave up 7 bases, with 23 bases separating them. The CDR3 has 16 residues. Germline CDR1 MNHEY, CDR2 SVGAGI. CDR3 residues: CASRTPGGARTNTQYF. The CDR3 bases are TGTGCCAGCAGAACCCCTGGGGGGGCCCGCACGAATACGCAGTATTTT.

In its sample, this clonotype was seen a few times. The rearrangement links TRBV28 to TRBJ2-7; D remains unclear. Germline lookup yields CDR1 MDHEN and CDR2 SYDVKM. V was pared by 5 bases and J by 3 bases, with 14 bases between. The CDR3 has 14 residues. This CDR3 reads CASSPSASNYEQYV. The CDR3 DNA reads TGTGCCAGCAGTCCCTCGGCAAGCAACTACGAGCAGTACGTC.

This rearrangement joins TRBV7-2 to TRBJ2-3, with D perhaps matching TRBD1 (6 bases). The germline V gene encodes CDR1 SGHTA and CDR2 FQGNSA. This CDR3 contains 15 residues. V was pared by 5 bases and J by 3 bases, with 15 bases between. CDR3 sequence: CASSPGQSRTDTQYF. The DNA of the CDR3 is TGTGCCAGCAGCCCCGGACAGAGTAGAACAGATACGCAGTATTTT. Full variable domain (remainder filled in from reference TRBV7-2 and TRBJ2-3): GAGVSQSPSNKVTEKGKDVELRCDPISGHTALYWYRQSLGQGLEFLIYFQGNSAPDKSGLPSDRFSAERTGGSVSTLTIQRTQQEDSAVYLCASSPGQSRTDTQYFGPGTRLTVL.

In this sample, this clonotype turned up many times. This chain uses TRBV7-6 with TRBJ2-5; D possibly matches TRBD1 or TRBD2 (7 bases each). V was shortened by 4 bases and J by 5 bases, with 14 bases between the two germline ends. Germline V lookup: CDR1 SGHVS, CDR2 FNYEAQ. The CDR3 totals 14 residues. This chain's CDR3 is CASSSQGGGETQYF. CDR3 coding DNA: TGTGCCAGCAGCTCGCAGGGGGGGGGGGAGACCCAGTACTTC.

V is TRBV6-2 or TRBV6-3 and J is TRBJ1-6; 8 nucleotides agree with TRBD1. With V trimmed by 6 bases and J by 8 bases, 6 bases remained unmatched. CDR1 and CDR2 (germline): MNHEY, SVGEGT. The CDR3 is 14 residues long. Here the CDR3 DNA reads TGTGCCAGCAGACTCTGGGACAGGTATTCACCCCTCCACTTT. Translation: CASRLWDRYSPLHF.

This clonotype was found many times. The genes are TRBV7-2 and TRBJ1-6, with TRBD1 as a possible D gene (5 bases). V was clipped by 6 bases and J by 0 bases, with 15 bases between them. Germline-derived CDR1 and CDR2 are SGHTA and FQGNSA. The CDR3 spans 17 residues. CDR3: CASSPGDWSSYNSPLHF. CDR3 sequence (DNA): TGTGCCAGCAGTCCCGGGGACTGGAGCTCCTATAATTCACCCCTCCACTTT.

This clonotype came up a few times. The chain links TRBV19 to TRBJ1-5; D perhaps matches TRBD1 (5 bases). Germline V gives CDR1 LNHDA, CDR2 SQIVND (reference sequence). The CDR3 loop spans 14 amino acids. Deletions cut 9 bases from V and 3 bases from J, with 15 bases between. This CDR3 reads CASNSWGYNQPQHF. DNA for the CDR3: TGTGCCAGCAATTCTTGGGGCTACAATCAGCCCCAGCATTTT.

This clonotype was detected only a few times. This chain uses TRBV2 with TRBJ2-5; TRBD2 matches 7 bases. V shed 6 bases and J 4 bases; nucleotides not matched to a gene: 11. The CDR3 runs 15 residues. Per germline, CDR1 SNHLY and CDR2 FYNNEI. The CDR3 spells CASRGTIAVGETQYF. The CDR3 nucleotides are TGTGCCAGCAGGGGGACTATAGCGGTGGGAGAGACCCAGTACTTC.

CDR3 sequence (DNA): TGCAGTGCTAGAGATCCGGCTCAATTCAGACAGGGGAGTACTGAAGCTTTCTTT. It is translated as CSARDPAQFRQGSTEAFF. The gene calls are TRBV20-1 and TRBJ1-1, with TRBD1 identical over 8 bases. The length of the CDR3 is 18 residues. Germline loops: CDR1 DFQATT, CDR2 SNEGSKA (reference sequence). The V segment lost 0 bases and the J segment 5 bases; nucleotides outside the gene matches: 17.

V is TRBV6-5 and J is TRBJ1-4, with TRBD1 as a possible D gene (6 bases). V dropped 8 bases and J dropped 2 bases, with 15 bases sitting between them. The CDR3 is made up of 15 amino acids. Germline CDR1 MNHEY, CDR2 SVGAGI. The CDR3 DNA follows: TGTGCCAGCGCCGATGAACAGGGTACTAATGAAAAACTGTTTTTT. It codes for CASADEQGTNEKLFF.

The gene calls are TRBV6-2 or TRBV6-3 and TRBJ2-3; 7 bases match TRBD1. The CDR3 covers 16 residues. Germline V gene sequence: CDR1 MNHEY, CDR2 SVGEGT. Germline trimming cut 2 bases from V and 0 bases from J; bases unmatched to any gene: 5. DNA for the CDR3: TGTGCCAGCAGTTACACCGGGACAGATAGCACAGATACGCAGTATTTT. This gives the protein CASSYTGTDSTDTQYF.